This T cell receptor (beta chain) was found in a study of cytomegalovirus exposure and HLA in healthy donors. 60 Vbeta and 13 Jbeta primers were used in PCR. This table comes from immunoSEQ multiplex PCR, and its TCRdb copy is limited to in-frame clones, with some not included. The sample consists of about 200,000 clones, over 60% of them appearing once. Germline CDR1 GTSNPN, CDR2 SVGIG (reference sequence). The CDR3 totals 15 residues. The V gene lost 2 bases and the J gene lost 4 bases, with 15 bases spanning the gap. This receptor was obtained from a male donor in good health and CMV-seronegative. The chain employs TRBV30 and TRBJ1-5; D remains ambiguous. The specimen sequenced was PBMCs. For the CDR3, the DNA is TGTGCCTGGAGTCCTTTGACCTCAGGAAATCAGCCCCAGCATTTT. Translation: CAWSPLTSGNQPQHF.